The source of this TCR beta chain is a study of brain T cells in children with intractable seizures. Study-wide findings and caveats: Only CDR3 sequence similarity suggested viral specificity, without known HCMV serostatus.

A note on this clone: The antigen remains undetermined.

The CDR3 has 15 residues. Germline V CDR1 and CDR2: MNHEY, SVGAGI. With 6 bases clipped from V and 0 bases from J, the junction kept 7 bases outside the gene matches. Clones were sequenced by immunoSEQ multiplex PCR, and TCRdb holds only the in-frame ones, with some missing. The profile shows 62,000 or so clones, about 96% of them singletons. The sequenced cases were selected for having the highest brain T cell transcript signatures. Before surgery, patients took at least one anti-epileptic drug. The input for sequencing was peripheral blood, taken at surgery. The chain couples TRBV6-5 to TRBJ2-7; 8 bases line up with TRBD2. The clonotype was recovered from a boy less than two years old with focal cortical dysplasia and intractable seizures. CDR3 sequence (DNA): TGTGCCAGCAGATCCCAGAGCGGGAGCTCCTACGAGCAGTACTTC. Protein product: CASRSQSGSSYEQYF.